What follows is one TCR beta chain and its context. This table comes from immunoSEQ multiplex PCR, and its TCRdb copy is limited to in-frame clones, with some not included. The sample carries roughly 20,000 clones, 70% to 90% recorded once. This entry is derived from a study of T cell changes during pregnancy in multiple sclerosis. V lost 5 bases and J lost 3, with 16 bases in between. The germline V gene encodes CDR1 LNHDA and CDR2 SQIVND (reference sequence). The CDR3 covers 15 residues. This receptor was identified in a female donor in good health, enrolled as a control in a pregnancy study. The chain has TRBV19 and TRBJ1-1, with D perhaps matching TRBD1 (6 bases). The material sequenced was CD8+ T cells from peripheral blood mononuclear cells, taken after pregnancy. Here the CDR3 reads CASSPGGGVDTEAFF. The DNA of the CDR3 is TGTGCCAGTAGTCCCGGAGGGGGGGTCGACACTGAAGCTTTCTTT.